These 24 T cell receptor beta chains were sequenced from one sample in a study of shared clonotypes between healthy human individuals. This table comes from immunoSEQ multiplex PCR, and its TCRdb copy is limited to in-frame clones, with some not included. The sample yields about 980,000 clones, over 60% seen once. Sample: memory CD4+ T cells sorted from blood. Subset here: CD45RA-negative fraction. These TCRs come from a man aged 18-30 years in good health.

The J gene is TRBJ1-4, the V gene TRBV19; D possibly corresponds to TRBD1 (5 bases). V lost 7 bases to trimming and J lost 0 bases, with 18 bases between them. This CDR3 is built from 17 residues. Germline CDR1 is LNHDA and CDR2 is SQIVND (reference sequence). The DNA for the CDR3 is TGTGCCAGTACCGCGGGGGGGATTTCTGCAACTAATGAAAAACTGTTTTTT. Translated, it gives CASTAGGISATNEKLFF.

The V call is TRBV28, the J call TRBJ1-2; D is uncertain. CDR3 length equals 13 residues. CDR1 MDHEN and CDR2 SYDVKM come from the germline V gene. The V gene lost 5 bases and the J gene lost 5 bases, with 12 bases spanning the gap. CDR3 amino acids: CASSLKPAYGYTF. As DNA, the CDR3 is TGTGCCAGCAGTCTGAAACCCGCGTATGGCTACACCTTC.

The chain combines TRBV19 with TRBJ2-5; D unresolved. The V end lost 2 bases, the J end lost 4 bases, and 8 bases lay between the germline ends. Germline V gene data show CDR1 as LNHDA and CDR2 as SQIVND (reference sequence). The CDR3 is made up of 13 amino acids. In nucleotides, the CDR3 is TGTGCCAGTAGTATATTTGGCACAGAGACCCAGTACTTC. Amino acids: CASSIFGTETQYF.

The chain couples TRBV29-1 to TRBJ1-1, with D possibly matching TRBD1 (5 bases). The CDR3 spans 13 residues. V was clipped by 4 bases and J by 3 bases, with 12 bases between them. Germline V gene lookup returns CDR1 SQVTM and CDR2 ANQGSEA. CDR3 protein: CSVAISRDTEAFF. DNA for the CDR3: TGCAGCGTTGCAATATCCAGGGACACTGAAGCTTTCTTT.

This clone appeared many times. The V and J genes are TRBV5-1 and TRBJ2-7; 8 bases align to TRBD2. The V gene's germline CDR1 is SGHRS and CDR2 YFSETQ. The CDR3 length is 17 residues. V shed 4 bases, J shed 0 bases, and the junction held 12 bases outside the gene matches. Written as DNA, the CDR3 is TGCGCCAGCAGCCGGGAGGGAGCCTCCTCCTCCTCCTACGAGCAGTACTTC. Its translation is CASSREGASSSSYEQYF.

The chain joins TRBV7-2 to TRBJ1-2; D gene uncertain. The germline V gene encodes CDR1 SGHTA and CDR2 FQGNSA. Trimming shortened V by 6 bases and J by 3 bases, and 17 bases separated the two germline ends. The CDR3 is 15 amino acids. In DNA, the CDR3 is TGTGCCAGCAGTAGTAGTGGGGAGAAGTACTATGGCTACACCTTC. Translated, it gives CASSSSGEKYYGYTF.

This chain links TRBV5-1 with TRBJ2-3; D unresolved. The germline V and J ends were trimmed by 1 base and 2 bases, with 8 bases remaining between them. From germline, CDR1 is SGHRS and CDR2 YFSETQ. CDR3 length equals 14 residues. CDR3 residues: CASSLRPTTDTQYF. The CDR3 DNA is TGCGCCAGCAGCTTGAGACCAACCACAGATACGCAGTATTTT. Full variable domain (missing parts from reference TRBV5-1 and TRBJ2-3): KAGVTQTPRYLIKTRGQQVTLSCSPISGHRSVSWYQQTPGQGLQFLFEYFSETQRNKGNFPGRFSGRQFSNSRSEMNVSTLELGDSALYLCASSLRPTTDTQYFGPGTRLTVL.

The V and J genes are TRBV7-3 and TRBJ2-2; maybe TRBD1 (5 bases). The V end lost 0 bases, the J end lost 0 bases, and 11 bases lay between the germline ends. Germline lookup yields CDR1 SGHTA and CDR2 FQGTGA. The CDR3 runs to 17 residues. CDR3 nucleotide sequence: TGTGCCAGCAGCTTAACCGTGACAGACGCGAACACCGGGGAGCTGTTTTTT. It is translated as CASSLTVTDANTGELFF.

The chain uses TRBV6-1 and TRBJ2-7; the D is unclear. The germline V gene encodes CDR1 MNHNS and CDR2 SASEGT. V lost 1 base to trimming and J lost 2 bases, with 12 bases between them. The CDR3 runs to 15 residues. The CDR3 nucleotides read TGTGCCAGCAGTGAAGTCTTCCTGGTAACCTACGAGCAGTACTTC. As protein: CASSEVFLVTYEQYF.

The gene calls are TRBV18 and TRBJ2-6; 9 bases map to TRBD1. CDR3 length equals 17 residues. The germline gives CDR1 KGHSH, CDR2 LQKENI. The V gene end was trimmed by 6 bases and the J gene end by 1 base; junction bases not matched to a gene: 7. This chain's CDR3 is CASSPGQGKSGANVLTF. The CDR3 DNA sequence: TGTGCCAGCTCCCCGGGACAGGGAAAATCTGGGGCCAACGTCCTGACTTTC.

The chain has TRBV9 and TRBJ2-5, with 8 bases identical to TRBD1. The CDR3 extends over 17 amino acids. V trimming: 0 bases; J trimming: 3 bases; junction bases outside the gene matches: 10. CDR1 SGDLS and CDR2 YYNGEE come from the germline V gene. The CDR3 bases are TGTGCCAGCAGCGTAGGGCAGGGGGCGCGAGGGGAAGAGACCCAGTACTTC. Translation gives CASSVGQGARGEETQYF.

The chain recombines TRBV2 with TRBJ2-5, with D perhaps matching TRBD1 or TRBD2 (6 bases each). Trimming cost V 4 bases and J 5 bases, with 11 bases left between them. The germline V gene encodes CDR1 SNHLY and CDR2 FYNNEI. This CDR3 comprises 13 residues. CDR3 amino acids: CASSVTGGETQYF. CDR3 nucleotide sequence: TGTGCCAGCAGTGTGACAGGAGGGGAGACCCAGTACTTC.

The chain joins TRBV5-4 to TRBJ2-2; 10 nucleotides line up with TRBD2. Germline V gives CDR1 SGHNT, CDR2 YYREEE (reference sequence). This CDR3 is built from 15 residues. The V gene end was trimmed by 4 bases and the J gene end by 4 bases; junction bases not matched to a gene: 4. The DNA for the CDR3 is TGTGCCAGCAGCATTAGCGGGGGGAGCACCGGGGAGCTGTTTTTT. Its translation is CASSISGGSTGELFF.

The V and J genes are TRBV2 and TRBJ2-1; 7 positions agree with TRBD2. The V gene end was trimmed by 0 bases and the J gene end by 5 bases; junction bases not matched to a gene: 10. Germline CDR1 is SNHLY and CDR2 is FYNNEI. The CDR3 sequence is 17 residues long. CDR3 DNA: TGTGCCAGCAGTGAAGCGCTTCCGGCTAGCGGTAACAATGAGCAGTTCTTC. Its translation: CASSEALPASGNNEQFF. The entire variable domain, with the rest obtained from reference TRBV2 and TRBJ2-1, is as follows: EPEVTQTPSHQVTQMGQEVILRCVPISNHLYFYWYRQILGQKVEFLVSFYNNEISEKSEIFDDQFSVERPDGSNFTLKIRSTKLEDSAMYFCASSEALPASGNNEQFFGPGTRLTVL.

The chain uses TRBV1 and TRBJ1-2. TRBV1 is a listed pseudogene. The CDR3 contains 11 residues. The CDR3: CTSSPRENATF. The CDR3 DNA reads TGCACCAGCAGCCCCCGGGAAAACGCCACCTTC.

The chain has TRBV28 and TRBJ1-4, with D maybe TRBD1 (5 bases). V shed 5 bases and J shed 8 bases, with 21 bases lying between them. From germline, CDR1 is MDHEN and CDR2 SYDVKM. The CDR3 has 16 amino acids. Here the CDR3 reads CASSVAGTKGSEKLFF. DNA for the CDR3: TGTGCCAGCAGTGTCGCCGGGACGAAAGGGTCGGAAAAACTGTTTTTT. Combining the CDR3 with reference TRBV28 and TRBJ1-4 gives the whole variable domain DVKVTQSSRYLVKRTGEKVFLECVQDMDHENMFWYRQDPGLGLRLIYFSYDVKMKEKGDIPEGYSVSREKKERFSLILESASTNQTSMYLCASSVAGTKGSEKLFFGSGTQLSVL.

The chain carries TRBV7-2 and TRBJ2-1; D tentatively reads TRBD1 or TRBD2 (6 bases each). V gave up 5 bases and J gave up 4 bases, with 18 bases separating them. The CDR3 consists of 16 residues. Germline V lookup: CDR1 SGHTA, CDR2 FQGNSA. Written as DNA, the CDR3 is TGTGCCAGCAGCCGGGGGCGGGATCGCAGTTACAATGAGCAGTTCTTC. This sequence encodes CASSRGRDRSYNEQFF.

The rearrangement joins TRBV28 to TRBJ2-3, with a possible D match to TRBD2 (6 bases). The V gene lost 4 bases and the J gene lost 7 bases, with 9 bases spanning the gap. CDR3 size: 12 residues. Germline V gives CDR1 MDHEN, CDR2 SYDVKM. CDR3 in amino acids: CASSSRGNTQYF. CDR3 sequence (DNA): TGTGCCAGCAGTTCCCGCGGGAATACGCAGTATTTT.

The chain joins TRBV19 to TRBJ2-7, with TRBD2 identical over 8 bases. The junction had 2 bases not matched to a gene; V was cut back by 8 bases and J by 2 bases. The CDR3 covers 12 residues. Germline V gene data show CDR1 as LNHDA and CDR2 as SQIVND (reference sequence). The CDR3 region has the DNA TGTGCCAGTTGTAGCGGGACCTACGAGCAGTACTTC. The encoded protein is CASCSGTYEQYF.

The CDR3, as DNA: TGTGCCAGCAGCTTCCGGACAGGGTCTGTGTTGAACACTGAAGCTTTCTTT. Translation: CASSFRTGSVLNTEAFF. The chain employs TRBV5-6 and TRBJ1-1; 8 nucleotides match TRBD1. In germline, CDR1 is SGHDT, CDR2 YYEEEE. This CDR3 is built from 17 residues. V was pared by 2 bases and J by 0 bases, with 9 bases of the junction left unmatched.

Remarks on this clone: Possible read error: a much larger clone is one base away. This chain links TRBV7-8 with TRBJ2-3; D gene ambiguous. CDR1 and CDR2 from the germline V gene are SGHVS and FQNEAQ. The CDR3 has 11 amino acids. Between the trimmed V and J ends, which lost 4 bases and 5 bases, there was a span of 4 bases. CDR3 sequence (DNA): TGTGCCAGCAGCTCCAAAGATACGCAGTATTTT. This gives the protein CASSSKDTQYF.

This chain uses TRBV18 with TRBJ1-2; no clear D gene. V was cut by 4 bases and J by 2 bases, with 11 bases left in between. The germline V gene has CDR1 KGHSH and CDR2 LQKENI. The CDR3 runs to 14 residues. CDR3 sequence (DNA): TGTGCCAGCTCACATGGGGAGGCGAACTATGGCTACACCTTC. Its translation: CASSHGEANYGYTF.

This chain joins TRBV5-1 and TRBJ2-7, with 10 nucleotides matching TRBD1. Looked up from germline, CDR1 is SGHRS and CDR2 is YFSETQ. V shed 4 bases, J shed 2 bases, and the junction held 12 bases outside the gene matches. CDR3 length: 17 residues. CDR3 in DNA: TGCGCCAGCAGCCTAAGACCGACAGGGGGCGCACCCTACGAGCAGTACTTC. Translating it yields CASSLRPTGGAPYEQYF.

In this sample, this clone turned up a few times. The V gene is TRBV30, the J gene TRBJ1-2, with 7 nucleotides matching TRBD1. V dropped 0 bases and J dropped 4; count of bases not matched to a gene: 5. The CDR3 covers 14 residues. Germline CDR1 is GTSNPN and CDR2 is SVGIG (reference sequence). CDR3 amino acids: CAWSVQGQIYGYTF. The DNA of the CDR3 is TGTGCCTGGAGTGTACAGGGGCAGATCTATGGCTACACCTTC.